Listed below are T cell receptor beta chains from one sample, sequenced in a study of cytomegalovirus exposure and HLA in healthy donors. TCRdb's copy holds only in-frame clones and misses some; the assay was immunoSEQ multiplex PCR. Found here are tens of thousands of clones, around 80% of them singletons; the top ten hold about 2%. Sequences were obtained from PBMCs. The source is a man aged 18 to 29 in good health and CMV-seronegative. The CDR3 runs from the conserved cysteine through the conserved F or W. Fields, in order: CDR3 DNA, CDR3 protein, J gene, CDR3 length, clone size, V gene, D gene. A D gene is named only where the DNA matches it firmly. Clone size is shown for a subset of rows, as once, few, many or a class of expanded clone.

CDR3 DNA: TGTGCCAGCAGCTCGACAGGGCTAATGAACACCGGGGAGCTGTTTTTT
CDR3 protein: CASSSTGLMNTGELFF
J gene: TRBJ2-2
CDR3 length: 16
clone size: once
V gene: TRBV7-3
D gene: TRBD1

CDR3 DNA: TGTGCCAGCAGCTTCTCCGGTTTCACAGATACGCAGTATTTT
CDR3 protein: CASSFSGFTDTQYF
J gene: TRBJ2-3
CDR3 length: 14
clone size: -
V gene: TRBV7-6
D gene: -

CDR3 DNA: TGTGCCAGCAGCTTGGGACAGATGCATCCAGGATACGAGCAGTACTTC
CDR3 protein: CASSLGQMHPGYEQYF
J gene: TRBJ2-7
CDR3 length: 16
clone size: -
V gene: TRBV7-2
D gene: TRBD1

CDR3 DNA: TGTGCCATCAGTTCTCAGGACTCCTACGAGCAGTACTTC
CDR3 protein: CAISSQDSYEQYF
J gene: TRBJ2-7
CDR3 length: 13
clone size: -
V gene: TRBV10-3
D gene: -

CDR3 DNA: TGTGCCAGCAGCTCCGAAGCTTACAGGGGTGACTATGGCTACACCTTC
CDR3 protein: CASSSEAYRGDYGYTF
J gene: TRBJ1-2
CDR3 length: 16
clone size: -
V gene: TRBV7-8
D gene: TRBD1

CDR3 DNA: TGTGCCAGCAGTTCGCCTTGGGTCGAGGACTATGGCTACACCTTC
CDR3 protein: CASSSPWVEDYGYTF
J gene: TRBJ1-2
CDR3 length: 15
clone size: -
V gene: TRBV28
D gene: -

CDR3 DNA: TGTGCCAGCAGCTCCACGGACAGCGGCGCCGGGGAGCTGTTTTTT
CDR3 protein: CASSSTDSGAGELFF
J gene: TRBJ2-2
CDR3 length: 15
clone size: -
V gene: TRBV9
D gene: -

CDR3 DNA: TGTGCCAGCAGCTTAGTTACAGGGCCTGAAGCTTTCTTT
CDR3 protein: CASSLVTGPEAFF
J gene: TRBJ1-1
CDR3 length: 13
clone size: few
V gene: TRBV7-9
D gene: -

CDR3 DNA: TGTGCCAGCAGCTTGGAGCGGTACTCCTACGAGCAGTACTTC
CDR3 protein: CASSLERYSYEQYF
J gene: TRBJ2-7
CDR3 length: 14
clone size: -
V gene: TRBV5-4
D gene: -

CDR3 DNA: TGTGCCAGCAGGCCGGCGCTAGCGGGAGGCTACGAGCAGTACTTC
CDR3 protein: CASRPALAGGYEQYF
J gene: TRBJ2-7
CDR3 length: 15
clone size: -
V gene: TRBV6-5
D gene: TRBD2

CDR3 DNA: TGTGCCATCAGCTTGAGAGCTGGTACTAGCAGACTCACAGATACGCAGTATTTT
CDR3 protein: CAISLRAGTSRLTDTQYF
J gene: TRBJ2-3
CDR3 length: 18
clone size: -
V gene: TRBV7-3
D gene: -

CDR3 DNA: TGTGCCAGCAGCTTATCAGCGGATCACGGAGAGACCCAGTACTTC
CDR3 protein: CASSLSADHGETQYF
J gene: TRBJ2-5
CDR3 length: 15
clone size: -
V gene: TRBV7-2
D gene: -

CDR3 DNA: TGTGCCAGCAGCTTCGGACAGGGGGCCGCCTATGGCTACACCTTC
CDR3 protein: CASSFGQGAAYGYTF
J gene: TRBJ1-2
CDR3 length: 15
clone size: -
V gene: TRBV7-3
D gene: TRBD1

CDR3 DNA: TGTGCCAGCAGTGAAGGCCCAGGGCGGACCCAGTACTTC
CDR3 protein: CASSEGPGRTQYF
J gene: TRBJ2-5
CDR3 length: 13
clone size: -
V gene: TRBV6-1
D gene: -

CDR3 DNA: TGTGCCACCAGCAGTTCCCTGGCCGCAAAGGGCTACACCTTC
CDR3 protein: CATSSSLAAKGYTF
J gene: TRBJ1-2
CDR3 length: 14
clone size: -
V gene: TRBV15
D gene: -

CDR3 DNA: TGTGCCAGCAGCTTAGCCGGGACAGGACGAGGCGAGCAGTACTTC
CDR3 protein: CASSLAGTGRGEQYF
J gene: TRBJ2-7
CDR3 length: 15
clone size: -
V gene: TRBV7-2
D gene: TRBD1